This T cell receptor beta chain was obtained from a study of T cells after yellow fever vaccination (dated by TCRdb to between 2018 and 2021). Background for the entire study: The SMART-Seq v4 Ultra Low Input RNA kit was used to prepare libraries from fractions with low cell numbers. Blood was collected at multiple timepoints before and after primary and secondary immunization, and bulk PBMC replicates and cell subsets were isolated. To follow T-cell clones before and after both primary and booster YFV17D yellow fever vaccination, bulk TCR alpha and beta repertoires underwent longitudinal sequencing. Two healthy male donors, one aged 18 to 30 and one aged 30 to 40 years, made up the cohort. Summary of the overall study and its limitations: The secondary T-cell response was found to be weaker but faster than the primary response, with a peak reached on day 5 rather than on day 15. A small fraction of clonotypes showed up in both the CD4 and CD8 compartments, probably as a result of convergent recombination. Computational filtering was needed because FACS-sorted repertoires could contain abundant contaminating clonotypes from the bulk population. Only a couple of donors were included in the study, so the extent to which the findings can be generalized is limited. Most clones expanded after primary vaccination (around 97% of CD4 and 70% to 90% of CD8) were re-detected after the booster, suggesting that broad memory maintenance occurred.

Taken from cysteine to phenylalanine, the CDR3 has 15 residues. The entry retains the CDR3 DNA only, 45 bases that are in frame from base 1. Cut back by 2 bases and 5 bases, the V and J ends lie 12 bases apart. The germline V gene supplies CDR1 SGHNT and CDR2 YENEEA. Sequencing was carried out with an Illumina NovaSeq 6000. TCR cDNA was synthesized by 5'RACE template switching, through which a universal primer site and unique molecular identifiers were introduced. Priming for cDNA synthesis came from both the TCR alpha and TCR beta constant segments. Two PCR steps were used to amplify libraries, with sample barcodes and sequencing adapters being added in the second step. Sequencing of libraries was done on Illumina HiSeq 2500 (2x100 bp) or NovaSeq (2x150 bp). The original pipeline was this. MIGEC handled demultiplexing of reads and collapsing into UMI consensus sequences, while MiXCR performed V(D)J alignment. Clonotypes responding to the vaccine were identified with edgeR on replicate PBMC samples, with the criteria of FDR below 0.01 and a log2 fold change above 5 up to day 15. Bulk clonotypes were assigned CD4 or CD8 identity according to which sequenced CD4 or CD8 repertoire held them at higher abundance. TCRdb reprocessed the public reads (quality trimming at Q25 with fastp, clone calling with MiXCR) and kept in-frame beta chains. Each entry merges the rows of one CDR3 protein and shows their most common DNA and genes. The V and J calls were not made by the authors but by TCRdb's processing. The sample table contains around 300,000 distinct CDR3 sequences; only one count was recorded for roughly 4.3% of them. The ten largest account for approximately 19% of the sample.

On this clonotype itself: Its antigen is still unknown. The record has no base qualities; no much larger clone is one base away.

Reading the label with the study, this specimen's treatment or condition is: live attenuated yellow fever vaccine strain. Two biological replicates of bulk PBMCs were collected at each blood-draw timepoint. A standard Ficoll-Paque protocol was used to isolate PBMCs from peripheral blood. RNA was extracted with TriZol from bulk PBMCs, CD4 and CD8 fractions, and dextramer-positive and dextramer-negative fractions. The sequence joins TRBV11-3 to TRBJ2-2; a tentative D match to TRBD2 spans 6 bases. The TCR originated in a man younger than 30 who received the YFV17D yellow fever vaccine. Sample: PBMCs, taken 15 days after the yellow fever booster vaccination. The bases are TGTGCCAGCAGCTTAAGTCCGGGGGTTACCGGGGAGCTGTTTTTT. Its amino acids are CASSLSPGVTGELFF.